These 4 T cell receptor beta chains were sequenced from one sample in a study of CD8+ T cells in alopecia areata. Treatment denoted: oral pan-JAK inhibitor, 5-10 mg twice daily. RNA extraction was followed by reverse transcription into cDNA, which acted as the sequencing template. TCRdb's copy holds only in-frame clones and misses some; the assay was immunoSEQ multiplex PCR. The sample records 110,000 to 150,000 clones, 50% to 65% being singletons. The input for sequencing was CD8+ T cells sorted from blood, taken at week 4, from a patient treated with tofacitinib. All receptors come from a human donor with alopecia areata.

The rearrangement joins TRBV4-1 to TRBJ1-2; D is uncertain. Germline values: CDR1 MGHRA, CDR2 YSYEKL. V lost 8 bases and J lost 4, with 5 bases in between. The CDR3 has 10 amino acids. The CDR3 bases are TGCGCCAGCGGAACCTATGGCTACACCTTC. This encodes CASGTYGYTF.

This chain joins TRBV5-6 and TRBJ2-4; the match to TRBD1 covers 9 bases. Germline values: CDR1 SGHDT, CDR2 YYEEEE. This CDR3 region has 13 residues. V lost 6 bases, J lost 7 bases, and 5 bases stayed unmatched. The CDR3 spells CASTGTGRNIQYF. DNA for the CDR3: TGTGCCAGCACCGGGACAGGGAGGAACATTCAGTACTTC.

This clone appeared a few times. CDR3 region: CATDRSGANVLTF. In nucleotides, the CDR3 is TGTGCCACCGACAGGTCTGGGGCCAACGTCCTGACTTTC. This rearrangement joins TRBV5-4 to TRBJ2-6; D perhaps matches TRBD1 (6 bases). Trimming took 9 bases from V and 1 from J, leaving 8 bases between them. Germline V gives CDR1 SGHNT, CDR2 YYREEE (reference sequence). This CDR3 has 13 amino acids.

The chain employs TRBV27 and TRBJ1-1; tentative D call: TRBD1 (5 bases). Trimming pared 1 base from V and 0 bases from J, leaving 9 bases between. Looked up from germline, CDR1 is MNHEY and CDR2 is SMNVEV (reference sequence). This CDR3 is built from 15 residues. CDR3 residues: CASSLFQGLNTEAFF. As DNA, the CDR3 is TGTGCCAGCAGTTTATTTCAGGGTTTGAACACTGAAGCTTTCTTT.